This T cell receptor beta chain is drawn from a study of blood T cell repertoires in COVID-19. About the research overall: Sites in the United States, Italy and Spain provided acute and convalescent COVID-19 samples. The cDNA or gDNA used as material had been derived from T cells, B-cell-depleted T cells, or PBMCs.

The authors' processing: Reference gene primer amplification yielded estimated nucleated cell counts. TCRdb's copy holds only in-frame clones and misses some; the assay was immunoSEQ multiplex PCR. From that table come the V and J calls and clone size; the DNA was used to work out D and trimming. The sample contains about 130,000 clones, less than 90% of which appear only once. The CDR3 has 14 residues. V gave up 1 base and J gave up 8 bases, with 15 bases separating them. Germline V gene lookup returns CDR1 SGHAT and CDR2 FQNNGV. This receptor was taken from an elderly man with active or convalescent COVID-19. The source material was peripheral blood. The V gene is TRBV11-2, the J gene TRBJ2-7, with a weak D call TRBD2 (6 bases). The CDR3: CASSLAYNREQQYF. CDR3 coding DNA: TGTGCCAGCAGCTTAGCTTATAATCGGGAGCAGCAGTACTTC.